The present entry profiles one T cell receptor (beta chain) with its context. The data derive from a study of blood T cell repertoires in COVID-19. Study background: T cells, B-cell-depleted T cells, or PBMCs supplied cDNA or gDNA.

This CDR3 spans 14 amino acids. CDR1 is SGHTA and CDR2 is FQGTGA in the germline V gene. V shed 4 bases, J shed 5 bases, and the junction held 5 bases outside the gene matches. Enrollment of patients from Seattle took place during active infection, with longitudinal follow-up. Study processing details: Estimation of nucleated cell counts was performed using reference gene primer amplification. Clones were sequenced by immunoSEQ multiplex PCR, and TCRdb holds only the in-frame ones, with some missing. V and J calls and clone size are copied from that table; D and trimming were computed from the DNA. The sample gives over 150,000 clones, about four fifths of which show up once; about 12% is in the top ten.

This chain uses TRBV7-3 with TRBJ2-3; 8 bases align to TRBD1. Material for sequencing was peripheral blood. The clonotype was recovered from a woman over 75 with COVID-19, enrolled during active disease. The CDR3, as DNA: TGTGCCAGCAGCTCGAGACAGGGGCAAGATACGCAGTATTTT. It encodes CASSSRQGQDTQYF.